The 5 T cell receptor beta chains reported below all come from one sample, sequenced in a study of T cells in tuberculosis. Generated by immunoSEQ multiplex PCR, the TCRdb table keeps only in-frame clones and is missing some. This table has about 35,000 clones, roughly 93% appearing once. Sequencing used PBMCs. The receptor set was obtained from a donor aged 10-29 years with latent tuberculosis or without tuberculosis infection.

The chain joins TRBV4-1 to TRBJ2-1; TRBD2 is a possible D gene (6 bases). The CDR3 is made up of 15 amino acids. V was clipped by 1 base and J by 9 bases, with 16 bases between them. Germline-derived CDR1 and CDR2 are MGHRA and YSYEKL. In DNA form, the CDR3 reads TGCGCCAGCAGCCAAGTTCCGCGGGCGGGGAGTGAGCAGTTCTTC. Protein: CASSQVPRAGSEQFF.

The chain is built from TRBV5-1 and TRBJ2-1; 9 bases are a match to TRBD2. Trimming at V came to 0 bases and at J to 7 bases, leaving 8 bases not matched to a gene. Germline lookup yields CDR1 SGHRS and CDR2 YFSETQ. This CDR3 is built from 16 residues. CDR3 nucleotides: TGCGCCAGCAGCTTGGGGGTGACTAGCGGTTTAAATGAGCAGTTCTTC. Protein sequence: CASSLGVTSGLNEQFF.

This clone was counted a single time. The rearrangement joins TRBV10-3 to TRBJ1-5; D might be TRBD1 (5 bases). Looked up from germline, CDR1 is ENHRY and CDR2 is SYGVKD. Trimming cost V 0 bases and J 7 bases, with 13 bases left between them. This CDR3 has 15 amino acids. CDR3 bases: TGTGCCATCAGTGAGTCGATAGGGGTCCGGCAGCCCCAGCATTTT. It encodes CAISESIGVRQPQHF.

This chain connects TRBV15 to TRBJ1-4; 10 bases agree with TRBD1. This CDR3 comprises 15 residues. In germline, CDR1 is LNHNV, CDR2 YYDKDF (reference sequence). The J segment lost 7 bases and the V segment lost 5 bases, leaving 7 bases of the junction unmatched. CDR3 DNA sequence: TGTGCCACCAGCCTACGACGGACAGGGGGTGAAAAACTGTTTTTT. Translation gives CATSLRRTGGEKLFF. The complete variable domain, with remaining parts taken from reference TRBV15 and TRBJ1-4, reads DAMVIQNPRYQVTQFGKPVTLSCSQTLNHNVMYWYQQKSSQAPKLLFHYYDKDFNNEADTPDNFQSRRPNTSFCFLDIRSPGLGDTAMYLCATSLRRTGGEKLFFGSGTQLSVL.

The V gene is TRBV5-1, the J gene TRBJ1-6; 8 nucleotides match TRBD1. This CDR3 has 17 amino acids. With V trimmed by 4 bases and J by 9 bases, 15 bases remained unmatched. Germline V gene sequence: CDR1 SGHRS, CDR2 YFSETQ. DNA for the CDR3: TGCGCCAGCAGCCCTTCATTTGGACAGGGAGGAGGTTCACCCCTCCACTTT. This translates into CASSPSFGQGGGSPLHF.